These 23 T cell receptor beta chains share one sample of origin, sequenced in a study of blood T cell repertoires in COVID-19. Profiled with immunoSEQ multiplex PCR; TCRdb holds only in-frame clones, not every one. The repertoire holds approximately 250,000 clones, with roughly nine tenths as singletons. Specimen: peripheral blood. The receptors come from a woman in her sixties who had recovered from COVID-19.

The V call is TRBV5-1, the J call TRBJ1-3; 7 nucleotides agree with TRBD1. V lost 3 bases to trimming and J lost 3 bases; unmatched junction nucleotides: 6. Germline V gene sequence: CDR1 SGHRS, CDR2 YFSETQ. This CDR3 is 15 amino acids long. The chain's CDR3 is CASSSNRGVGNTIYF. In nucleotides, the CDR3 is TGCGCCAGCAGCTCAAACAGGGGTGTTGGAAACACCATATATTTT.

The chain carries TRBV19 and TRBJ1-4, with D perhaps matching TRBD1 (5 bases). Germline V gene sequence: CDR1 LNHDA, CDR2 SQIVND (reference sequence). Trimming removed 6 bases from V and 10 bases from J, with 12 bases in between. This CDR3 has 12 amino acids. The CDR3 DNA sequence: TGTGCCAGTAGCCCGAGCGGGGGAAAACTGTTTTTT. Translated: CASSPSGGKLFF.

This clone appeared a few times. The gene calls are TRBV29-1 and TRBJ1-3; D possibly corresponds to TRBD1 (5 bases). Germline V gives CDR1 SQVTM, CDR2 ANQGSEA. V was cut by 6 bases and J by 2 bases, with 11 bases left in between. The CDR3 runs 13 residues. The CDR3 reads CSVADSPGNTIYF. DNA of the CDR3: TGCAGCGTGGCAGACAGCCCTGGAAACACCATATATTTT.

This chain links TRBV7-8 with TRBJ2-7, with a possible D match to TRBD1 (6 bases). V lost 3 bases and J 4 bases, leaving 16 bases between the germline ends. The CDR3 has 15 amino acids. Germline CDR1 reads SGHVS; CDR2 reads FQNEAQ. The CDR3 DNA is TGTGCCAGCAGCTTGAGACAGGCGGCTAGGTACGAGCAGTACTTC. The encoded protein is CASSLRQAARYEQYF. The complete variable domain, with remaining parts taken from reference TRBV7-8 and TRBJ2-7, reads GAGVSQSPRYKVAKRGQDVALRCDPISGHVSLFWYQQALGQGPEFLTYFQNEAQLDKSGLPSDRFFAERPEGSVSTLKIQRTQQEDSAVYLCASSLRQAARYEQYFGPGTRLTVT.

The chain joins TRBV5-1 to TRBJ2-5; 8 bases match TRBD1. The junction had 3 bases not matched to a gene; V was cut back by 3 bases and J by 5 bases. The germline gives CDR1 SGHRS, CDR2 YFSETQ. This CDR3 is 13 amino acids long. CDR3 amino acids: CASSSGQAETQYF. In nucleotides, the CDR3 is TGCGCCAGCAGCTCGGGACAGGCGGAGACCCAGTACTTC.

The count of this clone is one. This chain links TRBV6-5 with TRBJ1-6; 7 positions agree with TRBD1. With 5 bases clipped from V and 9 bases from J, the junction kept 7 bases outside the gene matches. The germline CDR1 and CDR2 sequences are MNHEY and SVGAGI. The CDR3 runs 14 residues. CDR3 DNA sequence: TGTGCCAGCAGTAGGACAGGTTCGGGTTCACCCCTCCACTTT. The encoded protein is CASSRTGSGSPLHF.

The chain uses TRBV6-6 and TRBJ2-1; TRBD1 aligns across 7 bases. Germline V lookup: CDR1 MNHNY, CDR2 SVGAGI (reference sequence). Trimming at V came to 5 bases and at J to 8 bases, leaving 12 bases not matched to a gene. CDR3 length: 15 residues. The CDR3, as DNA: TGTGCCAGCAGTCGCACCGGGACAGTGACTTATGAGCAGTTCTTC. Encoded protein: CASSRTGTVTYEQFF.

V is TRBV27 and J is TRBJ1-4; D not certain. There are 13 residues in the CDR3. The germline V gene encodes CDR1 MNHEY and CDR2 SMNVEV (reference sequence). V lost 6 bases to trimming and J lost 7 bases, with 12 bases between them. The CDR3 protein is CASSGIWAEKLFF. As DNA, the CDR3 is TGTGCCAGCAGCGGGATCTGGGCTGAAAAACTGTTTTTT. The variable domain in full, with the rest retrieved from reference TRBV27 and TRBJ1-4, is EAQVTQNPRYLITVTGKKLTVTCSQNMNHEYMSWYRQDPGLGLRQIYYSMNVEVTDKGDVPEGYKVSRKEKRNFPLILESPSPNQTSLYFCASSGIWAEKLFFGSGTQLSVL.

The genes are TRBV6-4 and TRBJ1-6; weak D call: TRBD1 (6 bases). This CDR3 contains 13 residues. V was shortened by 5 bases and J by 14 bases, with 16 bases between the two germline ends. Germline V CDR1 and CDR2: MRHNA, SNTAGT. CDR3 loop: CASSSSPGASLHF. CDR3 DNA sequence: TGTGCCAGCAGTTCCTCACCAGGGGCGTCCCTCCACTTT.

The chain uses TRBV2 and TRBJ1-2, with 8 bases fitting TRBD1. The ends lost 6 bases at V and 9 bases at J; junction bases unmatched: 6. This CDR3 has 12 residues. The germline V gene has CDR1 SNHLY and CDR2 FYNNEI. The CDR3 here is CASREQGVSYTF. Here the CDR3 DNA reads TGTGCCAGCAGGGAACAGGGGGTGAGCTACACCTTC. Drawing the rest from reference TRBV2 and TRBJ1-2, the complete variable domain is EPEVTQTPSHQVTQMGQEVILRCVPISNHLYFYWYRQILGQKVEFLVSFYNNEISEKSEIFDDQFSVERPDGSNFTLKIRSTKLEDSAMYFCASREQGVSYTFGSGTRLTVV.

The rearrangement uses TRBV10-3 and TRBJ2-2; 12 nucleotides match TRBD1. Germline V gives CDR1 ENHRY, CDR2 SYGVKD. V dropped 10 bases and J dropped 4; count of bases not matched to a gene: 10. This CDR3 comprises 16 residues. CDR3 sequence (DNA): TGTGCCACCGGACGTCCGGGACAGGGGGCCACCGGGGAGCTGTTTTTT. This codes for CATGRPGQGATGELFF.

CDR3 DNA: TGCGCCAGCAGCTGGAGGACAGGGGCCCCGAGGGATGGAGATGAGCAGTTCTTC. The encoded protein is CASSWRTGAPRDGDEQFF. This chain uses TRBV5-1 with TRBJ2-1; 9 bases are shared with TRBD1. The CDR3 spans 18 residues. The V segment lost 3 bases and the J segment 8 bases; nucleotides outside the gene matches: 18. Germline lookup yields CDR1 SGHRS and CDR2 YFSETQ.

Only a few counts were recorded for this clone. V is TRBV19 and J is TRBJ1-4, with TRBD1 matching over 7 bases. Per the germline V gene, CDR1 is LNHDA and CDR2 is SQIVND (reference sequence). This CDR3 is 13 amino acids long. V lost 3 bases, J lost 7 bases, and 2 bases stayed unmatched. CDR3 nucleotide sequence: TGTGCCAGTAGTATCGGGACAGTTGAAAAACTGTTTTTT. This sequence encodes CASSIGTVEKLFF.

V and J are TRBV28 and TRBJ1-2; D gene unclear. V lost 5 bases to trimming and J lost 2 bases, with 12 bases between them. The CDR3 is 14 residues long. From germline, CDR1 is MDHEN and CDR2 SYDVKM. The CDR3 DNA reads TGTGCCAGCAGTCCTAGCTGGGCGAACTATGGCTACACCTTC. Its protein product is CASSPSWANYGYTF.

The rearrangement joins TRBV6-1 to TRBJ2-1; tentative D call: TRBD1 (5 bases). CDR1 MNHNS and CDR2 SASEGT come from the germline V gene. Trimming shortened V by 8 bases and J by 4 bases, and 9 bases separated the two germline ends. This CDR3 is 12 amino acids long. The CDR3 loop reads CASAGIYNEQFF. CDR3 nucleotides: TGTGCCAGCGCAGGGATATACAATGAGCAGTTCTTC.

The CDR3 coding sequence is TGTGCCAGCAGGGGACAGTCCGGGGCCAACGTCCTGACTTTC. This codes for CASRGQSGANVLTF. J is TRBJ2-6 and V is TRBV9, with TRBD1 matching over 7 bases. Germline loops: CDR1 SGDLS, CDR2 YYNGEE. The V and J ends lost 5 bases and 4 bases, in that order; junction bases with no gene match: 3. The CDR3 covers 14 residues.

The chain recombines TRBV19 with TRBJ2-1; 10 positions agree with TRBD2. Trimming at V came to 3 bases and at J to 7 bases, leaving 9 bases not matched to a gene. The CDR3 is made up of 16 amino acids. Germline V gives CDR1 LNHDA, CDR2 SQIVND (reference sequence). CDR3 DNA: TGTGCCAGTAGTATCGGACTAGCGGCGGGTCTGAATGAGCAGTTCTTC. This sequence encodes CASSIGLAAGLNEQFF.

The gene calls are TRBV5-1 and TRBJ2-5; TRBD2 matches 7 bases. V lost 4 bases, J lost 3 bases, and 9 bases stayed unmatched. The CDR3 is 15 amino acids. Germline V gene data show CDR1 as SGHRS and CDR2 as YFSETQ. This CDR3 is CASSPLLAGEETQYF. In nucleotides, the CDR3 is TGCGCCAGCAGCCCCCTTCTGGCGGGGGAAGAGACCCAGTACTTC. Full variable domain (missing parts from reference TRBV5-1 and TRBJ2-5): KAGVTQTPRYLIKTRGQQVTLSCSPISGHRSVSWYQQTPGQGLQFLFEYFSETQRNKGNFPGRFSGRQFSNSRSEMNVSTLELGDSALYLCASSPLLAGEETQYFGPGTRLLVL.

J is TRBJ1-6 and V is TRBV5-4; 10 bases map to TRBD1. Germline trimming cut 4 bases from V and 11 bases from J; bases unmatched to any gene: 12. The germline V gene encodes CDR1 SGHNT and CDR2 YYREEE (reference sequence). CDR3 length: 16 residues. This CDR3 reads CASSPDLDRGGPPLHF. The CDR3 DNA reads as TGTGCCAGCAGCCCTGACCTGGACAGGGGGGGACCACCCCTCCACTTT.

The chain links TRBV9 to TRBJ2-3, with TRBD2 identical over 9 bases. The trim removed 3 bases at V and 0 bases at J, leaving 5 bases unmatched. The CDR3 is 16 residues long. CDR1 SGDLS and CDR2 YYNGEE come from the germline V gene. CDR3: CASSALAGTSTDTQYF. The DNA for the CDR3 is TGTGCCAGCAGCGCCCTAGCGGGAACTAGCACAGATACGCAGTATTTT.

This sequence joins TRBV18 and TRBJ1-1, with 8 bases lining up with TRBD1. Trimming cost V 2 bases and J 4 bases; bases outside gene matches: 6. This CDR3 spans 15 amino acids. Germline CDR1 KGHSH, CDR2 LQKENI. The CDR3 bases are TGTGCCAGCTCACCAACGACAGGGGCAGGCACTGAAGCTTTCTTT. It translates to CASSPTTGAGTEAFF.

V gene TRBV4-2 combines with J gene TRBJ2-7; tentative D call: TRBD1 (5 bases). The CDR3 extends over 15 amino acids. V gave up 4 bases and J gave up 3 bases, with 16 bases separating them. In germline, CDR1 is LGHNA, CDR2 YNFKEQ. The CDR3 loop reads CASSLRQGKIYEQYF. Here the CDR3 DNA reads TGTGCCAGCAGCCTACGGCAGGGTAAAATCTACGAGCAGTACTTC.

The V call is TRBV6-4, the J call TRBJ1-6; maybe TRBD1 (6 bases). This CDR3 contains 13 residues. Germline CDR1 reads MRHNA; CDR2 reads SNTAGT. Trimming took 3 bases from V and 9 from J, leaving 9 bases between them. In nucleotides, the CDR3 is TGTGCCAGCAGTGAGGCCAGGGGTTCACCCCTCCACTTT. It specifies CASSEARGSPLHF.